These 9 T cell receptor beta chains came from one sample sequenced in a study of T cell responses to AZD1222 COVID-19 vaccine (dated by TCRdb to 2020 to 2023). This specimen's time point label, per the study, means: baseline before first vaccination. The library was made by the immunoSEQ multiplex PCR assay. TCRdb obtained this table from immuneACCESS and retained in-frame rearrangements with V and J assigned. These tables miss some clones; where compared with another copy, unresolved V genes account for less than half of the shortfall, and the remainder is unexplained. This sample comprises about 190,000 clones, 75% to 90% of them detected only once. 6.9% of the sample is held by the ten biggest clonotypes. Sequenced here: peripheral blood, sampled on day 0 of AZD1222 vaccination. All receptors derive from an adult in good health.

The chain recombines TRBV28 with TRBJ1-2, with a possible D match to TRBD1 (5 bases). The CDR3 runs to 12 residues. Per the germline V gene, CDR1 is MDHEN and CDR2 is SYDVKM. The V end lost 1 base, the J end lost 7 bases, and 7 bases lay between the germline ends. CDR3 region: CASSLLGVGYTF. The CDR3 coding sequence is TGTGCCAGCAGTTTATTAGGGGTTGGCTACACCTTC.

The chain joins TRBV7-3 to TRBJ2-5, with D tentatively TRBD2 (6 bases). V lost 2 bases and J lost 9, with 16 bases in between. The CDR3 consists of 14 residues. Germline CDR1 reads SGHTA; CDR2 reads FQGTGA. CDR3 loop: CASSLQGRGEAQYF. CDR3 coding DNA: TGTGCCAGCAGCTTACAGGGCCGAGGGGAGGCCCAGTACTTC.

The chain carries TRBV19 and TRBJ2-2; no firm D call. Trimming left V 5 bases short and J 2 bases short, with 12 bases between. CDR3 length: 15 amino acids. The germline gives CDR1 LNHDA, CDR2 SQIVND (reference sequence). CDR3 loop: CASSRLQLNTGELFF. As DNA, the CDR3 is TGTGCCAGTAGTCGCTTACAGCTAAACACCGGGGAGCTGTTTTTT. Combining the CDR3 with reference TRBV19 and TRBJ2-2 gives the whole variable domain DGGITQSPKYLFRKEGQNVTLSCEQNLNHDAMYWYRQDPGQGLRLIYYSQIVNDFQKGDIAEGYSVSREKKESFPLTVTSAQKNPTAFYLCASSRLQLNTGELFFGEGSRLTVL.

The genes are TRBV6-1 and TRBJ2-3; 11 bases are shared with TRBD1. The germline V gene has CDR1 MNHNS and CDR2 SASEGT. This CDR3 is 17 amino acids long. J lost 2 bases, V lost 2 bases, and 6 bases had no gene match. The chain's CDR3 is CASSERTGGIPTDTQYF. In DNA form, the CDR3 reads TGTGCCAGCAGTGAAAGGACAGGGGGCATTCCCACAGATACGCAGTATTTT.

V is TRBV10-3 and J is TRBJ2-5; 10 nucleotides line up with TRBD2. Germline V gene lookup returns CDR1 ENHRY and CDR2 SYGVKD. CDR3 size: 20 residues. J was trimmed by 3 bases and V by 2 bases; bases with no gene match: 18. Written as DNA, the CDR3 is TGTGCCATCAGTGAGAACCCTGAGCGGGCACTAGCGGGGCCTAAAGAGACCCAGTACTTC. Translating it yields CAISENPERALAGPKETQYF.

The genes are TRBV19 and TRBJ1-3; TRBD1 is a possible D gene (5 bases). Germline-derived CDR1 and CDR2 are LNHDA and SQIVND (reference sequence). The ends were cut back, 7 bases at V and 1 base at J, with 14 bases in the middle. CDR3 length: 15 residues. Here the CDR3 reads CASISFGGSGNTIYF. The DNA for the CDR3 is TGTGCCAGTATCAGCTTTGGGGGATCTGGAAACACCATATATTTT.

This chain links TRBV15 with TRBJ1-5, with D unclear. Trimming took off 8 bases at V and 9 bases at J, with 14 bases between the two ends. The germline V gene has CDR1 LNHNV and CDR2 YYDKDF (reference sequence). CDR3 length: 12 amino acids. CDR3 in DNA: TGTGCCACCGCCAGGCCCGTAGGGCCCCAGCATTTT. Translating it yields CATARPVGPQHF. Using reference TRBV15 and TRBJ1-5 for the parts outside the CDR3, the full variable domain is DAMVIQNPRYQVTQFGKPVTLSCSQTLNHNVMYWYQQKSSQAPKLLFHYYDKDFNNEADTPDNFQSRRPNTSFCFLDIRSPGLGDTAMYLCATARPVGPQHFGDGTRLSIL.

CDR3 bases: TGTGCCAGCAGCGGGGGACAGGCCACCTACAATGAGCAGTTCTTC. Protein: CASSGGQATYNEQFF. The chain links TRBV7-3 to TRBJ2-1, with TRBD1 matching 8 bases. Trimming took 5 bases from V and 2 from J; bases not matched to a gene: 5. Germline values: CDR1 SGHTA, CDR2 FQGTGA. The CDR3 has 15 residues.

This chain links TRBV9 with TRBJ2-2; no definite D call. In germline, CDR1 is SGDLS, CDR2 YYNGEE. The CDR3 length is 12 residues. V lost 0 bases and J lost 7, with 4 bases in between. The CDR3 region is CASSVVRGELFF. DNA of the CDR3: TGTGCCAGCAGCGTAGTGCGCGGGGAGCTGTTTTTT.